A single sample is the source of the 6 T cell receptor beta chains below, sequenced in a study of T cell responses to AZD1222 COVID-19 vaccine. This table comes from immunoSEQ multiplex PCR, and its TCRdb copy is limited to in-frame clones, with some not included. The sample includes about 100,000 clones, approximately 88% seen only once; the top ten take 17%. Here the sequenced sample was peripheral blood, taken on day 0 of AZD1222 vaccination. All receptors come from an adult in good health.

Details on this clone: The junction departs from the called germline gene at one end, perhaps through a read error. The chain joins TRBV6-2 or TRBV6-3 to TRBJ2-1; 7 bases match TRBD2. The CDR3 contains 12 residues. The germline V gene has CDR1 MNHEY and CDR2 SVGEGT. The CDR3 region is CVSSYGGNEQFF. In DNA form, the CDR3 reads TGTGTCAGCAGTTACGGGGGGAATGAGCAGTTCTTC.

The V and J genes are TRBV12-3 or TRBV12-4 and TRBJ2-7; 7 bases agree with TRBD1. V was pared by 10 bases and J by 6 bases, with 12 bases of the junction left unmatched. This CDR3 contains 13 residues. In nucleotides, the CDR3 is TGTGCCACTTCGAGAACGACAGGGTCCGAGCAGTACTTC. Translation: CATSRTTGSEQYF.

The chain links TRBV29-1 to TRBJ1-4; D is uncertain. This CDR3 region has 13 residues. Germline V CDR1 and CDR2: SQVTM, ANQGSEA. Trimming removed 2 bases from V and 5 bases from J, with 9 bases in between. CDR3 sequence reads: CSVEYPGNEKLFF. The CDR3 DNA reads as TGCAGCGTTGAATACCCGGGAAATGAAAAACTGTTTTTT.

V and J are TRBV7-2 and TRBJ2-1; either TRBD1 or TRBD2 may supply D (6 bases each). CDR3 length equals 16 residues. Trimming took 2 bases from V and 6 from J, leaving 17 bases between them. Per germline, CDR1 SGHTA and CDR2 FQGNSA. The chain's CDR3 is CASSLNWGAGGNEQFF. DNA for the CDR3: TGTGCCAGCAGCTTAAATTGGGGGGCCGGAGGCAATGAGCAGTTCTTC. Complete variable domain (other parts from reference TRBV7-2 and TRBJ2-1): GAGVSQSPSNKVTEKGKDVELRCDPISGHTALYWYRQSLGQGLEFLIYFQGNSAPDKSGLPSDRFSAERTGGSVSTLTIQRTQQEDSAVYLCASSLNWGAGGNEQFFGPGTRLTVL.

V is TRBV14 and J is TRBJ2-1; the match to TRBD2 covers 10 bases. V lost 4 bases, J lost 3 bases, and 3 bases stayed unmatched. Germline V CDR1 and CDR2: SGHDN, FVKESK. The CDR3 spans 15 residues. The DNA of the CDR3 is TGTGCCAGCAGCCTTAGCGGGAGGAGCTACAATGAGCAGTTCTTC. As protein: CASSLSGRSYNEQFF. The complete variable domain, with remaining parts taken from reference TRBV14 and TRBJ2-1, reads EAGVTQFPSHSVIEKGQTVTLRCDPISGHDNLYWYRRVMGKEIKFLLHFVKESKQDESGMPNNRFLAERTGGTYSTLKVQPAELEDSGVYFCASSLSGRSYNEQFFGPGTRLTVL.

The CDR3: CASTIAGGLGEQFF. The CDR3 DNA reads TGTGCCAGCACAATAGCGGGGGGCCTTGGGGAGCAGTTCTTC. This chain links TRBV2 with TRBJ2-1, with 10 bases matching TRBD2. CDR3 length equals 14 residues. Per the germline V gene, CDR1 is SNHLY and CDR2 is FYNNEI. J gave up 10 bases and V 7 bases, and 10 bases lay outside the gene matches.